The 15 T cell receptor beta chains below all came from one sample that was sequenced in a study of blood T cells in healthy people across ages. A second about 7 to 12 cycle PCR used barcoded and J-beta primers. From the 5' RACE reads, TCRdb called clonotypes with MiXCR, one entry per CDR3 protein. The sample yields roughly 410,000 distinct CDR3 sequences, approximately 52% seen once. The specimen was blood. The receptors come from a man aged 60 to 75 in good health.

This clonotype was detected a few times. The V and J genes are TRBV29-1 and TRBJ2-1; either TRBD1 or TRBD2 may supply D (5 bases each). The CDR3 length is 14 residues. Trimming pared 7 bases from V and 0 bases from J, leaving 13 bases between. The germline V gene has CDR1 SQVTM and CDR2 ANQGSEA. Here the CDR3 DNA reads TGCAGCGCTCCGGGACCCAGCTCCTACAATGAGCAGTTCTTC. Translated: CSAPGPSSYNEQFF.

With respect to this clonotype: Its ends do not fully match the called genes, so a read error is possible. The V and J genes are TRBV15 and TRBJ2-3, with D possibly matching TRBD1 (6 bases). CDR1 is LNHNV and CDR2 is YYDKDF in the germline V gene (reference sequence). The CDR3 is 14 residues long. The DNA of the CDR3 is TGTGCCACCAGCAGGGACAGTCCCACAGATATGCAGTATTTT. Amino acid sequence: CATSRDSPTDMQYF.

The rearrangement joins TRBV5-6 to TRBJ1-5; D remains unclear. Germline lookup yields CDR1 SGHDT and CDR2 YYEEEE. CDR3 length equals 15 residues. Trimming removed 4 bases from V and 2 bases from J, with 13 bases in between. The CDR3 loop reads CASSPFSSGNQPQHF. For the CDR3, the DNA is TGTGCCAGCAGCCCGTTTTCCTCGGGCAATCAGCCCCAGCATTTT. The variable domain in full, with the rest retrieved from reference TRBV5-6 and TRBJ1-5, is DAGVTQSPTHLIKTRGQQVTLRCSPKSGHDTVSWYQQALGQGPQFIFQYYEEEERQRGNFPDRFSGHQFPNYSSELNVNALLLGDSALYLCASSPFSSGNQPQHFGDGTRLSIL.

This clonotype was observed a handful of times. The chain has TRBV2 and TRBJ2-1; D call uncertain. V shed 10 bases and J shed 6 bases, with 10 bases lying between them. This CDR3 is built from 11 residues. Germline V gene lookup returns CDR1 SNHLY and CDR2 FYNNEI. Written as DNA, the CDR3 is TGTGCCACCGAAGGACGCAATGAGCAGTTCTTC. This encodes CATEGRNEQFF.

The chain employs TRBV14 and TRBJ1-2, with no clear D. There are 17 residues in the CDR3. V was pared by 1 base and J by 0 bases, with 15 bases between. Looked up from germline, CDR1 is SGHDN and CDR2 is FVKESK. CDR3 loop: CASSQVPRPKTNYGYTF. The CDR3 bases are TGTGCCAGCAGCCAAGTACCGAGACCGAAAACTAACTATGGCTACACCTTC.

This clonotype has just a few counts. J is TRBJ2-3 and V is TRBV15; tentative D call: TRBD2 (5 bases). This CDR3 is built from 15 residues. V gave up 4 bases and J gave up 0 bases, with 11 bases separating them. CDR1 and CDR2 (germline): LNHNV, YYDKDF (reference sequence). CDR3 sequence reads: CATSTQSGSTDTQYF. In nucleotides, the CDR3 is TGTGCCACCAGCACCCAAAGCGGCAGCACAGATACGCAGTATTTT. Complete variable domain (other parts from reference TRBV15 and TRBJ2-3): DAMVIQNPRYQVTQFGKPVTLSCSQTLNHNVMYWYQQKSSQAPKLLFHYYDKDFNNEADTPDNFQSRRPNTSFCFLDIRSPGLGDTAMYLCATSTQSGSTDTQYFGPGTRLTVL.

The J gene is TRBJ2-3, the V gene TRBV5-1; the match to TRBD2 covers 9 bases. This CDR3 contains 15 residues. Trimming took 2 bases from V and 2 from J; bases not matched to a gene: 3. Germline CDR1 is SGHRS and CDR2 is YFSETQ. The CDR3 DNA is TGCGCCAGCAGCTTACCTAGCGGGAACACAGATACGCAGTATTTT. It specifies CASSLPSGNTDTQYF.

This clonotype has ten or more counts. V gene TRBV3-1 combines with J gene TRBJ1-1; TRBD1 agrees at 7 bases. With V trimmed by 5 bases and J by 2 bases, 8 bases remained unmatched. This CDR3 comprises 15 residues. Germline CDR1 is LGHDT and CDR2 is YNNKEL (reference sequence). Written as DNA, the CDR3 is TGTGCCAGCAGCATTCAGACAGGGAAAAACACTGAAGCTTTCTTT. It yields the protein CASSIQTGKNTEAFF.

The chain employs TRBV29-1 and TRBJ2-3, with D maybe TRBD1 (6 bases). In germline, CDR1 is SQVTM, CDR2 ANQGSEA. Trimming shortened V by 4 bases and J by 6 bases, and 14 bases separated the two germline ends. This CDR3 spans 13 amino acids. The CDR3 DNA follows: TGCAGCGTTGCCAGGACAGCCCCGGATACGCAGTATTTT. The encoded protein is CSVARTAPDTQYF.

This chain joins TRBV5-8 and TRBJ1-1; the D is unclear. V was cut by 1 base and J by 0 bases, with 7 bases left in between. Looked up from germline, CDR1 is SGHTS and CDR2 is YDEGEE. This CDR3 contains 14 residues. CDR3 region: CASSLTWMNTEAFF. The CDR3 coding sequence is TGTGCCAGCAGCTTGACGTGGATGAACACTGAAGCTTTCTTT.

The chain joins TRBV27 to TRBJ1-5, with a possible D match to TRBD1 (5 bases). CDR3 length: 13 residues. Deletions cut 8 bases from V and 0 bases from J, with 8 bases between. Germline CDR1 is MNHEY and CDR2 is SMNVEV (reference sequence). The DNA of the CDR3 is TGTGCCAGCGGGGCCTATAGCAATCAGCCCCAGCATTTT. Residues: CASGAYSNQPQHF.

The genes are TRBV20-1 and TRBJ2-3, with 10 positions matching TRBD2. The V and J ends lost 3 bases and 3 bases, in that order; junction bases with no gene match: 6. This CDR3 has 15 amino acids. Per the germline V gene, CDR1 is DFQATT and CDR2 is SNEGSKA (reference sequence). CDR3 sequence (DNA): TGCAGTGCTAGTGCGAGCGGGGGGGGTACAGATACGCAGTATTTT. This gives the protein CSASASGGGTDTQYF.

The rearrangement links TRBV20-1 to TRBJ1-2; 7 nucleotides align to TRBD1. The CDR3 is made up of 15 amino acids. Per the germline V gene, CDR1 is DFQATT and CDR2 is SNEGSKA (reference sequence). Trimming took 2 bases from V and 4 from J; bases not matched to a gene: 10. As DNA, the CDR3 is TGCAGTGCTAGACCAGACAGGGACCCGTCCTATGGCTACACCTTC. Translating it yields CSARPDRDPSYGYTF.

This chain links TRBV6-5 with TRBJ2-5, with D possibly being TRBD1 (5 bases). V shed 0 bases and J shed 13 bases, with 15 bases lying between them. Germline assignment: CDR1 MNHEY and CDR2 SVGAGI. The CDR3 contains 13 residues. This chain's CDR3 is CASSYSRLDIGYF. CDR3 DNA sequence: TGTGCCAGCAGTTACTCGAGATTGGACATCGGGTACTTC.

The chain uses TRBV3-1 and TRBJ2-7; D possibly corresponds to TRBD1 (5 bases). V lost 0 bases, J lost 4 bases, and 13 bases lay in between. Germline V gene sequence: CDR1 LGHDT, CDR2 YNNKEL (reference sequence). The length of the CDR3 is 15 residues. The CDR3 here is CASSQDIPGRYEQYF. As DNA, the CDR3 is TGTGCCAGCAGCCAAGATATACCAGGGCGATACGAGCAGTACTTC.